These T cell receptor beta chains were read from a single sample in a study of T cell responses to AZD1222 COVID-19 vaccine. Sequencing was performed with immunoSEQ multiplex PCR; in TCRdb, only in-frame clones are kept and a portion is missing. Of some 86,000 clones detected, around 73% appear once; the ten largest clones hold over 20%. Source: peripheral blood, taken on day 0 of AZD1222 vaccination. The origin of the receptors is an adult in good health. The CDR3 runs from the conserved cysteine through the conserved F or W. The size of a clone is reported for some rows only, either as once, few or many, or as a class for expanded clones.

CDR3 protein: CASSVTGQGANEQFF
J gene: TRBJ2-1
clone size: NA
V gene: TRBV5-4

CDR3 protein: CSARTGGVNEQFF
J gene: TRBJ2-1
clone size: NA
V gene: TRBV29-1

CDR3 protein: CASSIGHGEETQYF
J gene: TRBJ2-5
clone size: NA
V gene: TRBV19

CDR3 protein: CASSIGAGVGANVLTF
J gene: TRBJ2-6
clone size: NA
V gene: TRBV19

CDR3 protein: CASSGTYTEAFF
J gene: TRBJ1-1
clone size: few
V gene: TRBV14

CDR3 protein: CASSPTTGGQLGELFF
J gene: TRBJ2-2
clone size: NA
V gene: TRBV5-1

CDR3 protein: CASSPAGPNTGELFF
J gene: TRBJ2-2
clone size: NA
V gene: TRBV27

CDR3 protein: CASSSGTGGTGELFF
J gene: TRBJ2-2
clone size: NA
V gene: TRBV28

CDR3 protein: CAISESGYRTDTQYF
J gene: TRBJ2-3
clone size: NA
V gene: TRBV10-3

CDR3 protein: CASSSPQGLNQPQHF
J gene: TRBJ1-5
clone size: once
V gene: TRBV28

CDR3 protein: CASSLGFGREKLFF
J gene: TRBJ1-4
clone size: NA
V gene: TRBV7-2

CDR3 protein: CASSGRQGDYEQYF
J gene: TRBJ2-7
clone size: NA
V gene: TRBV9

CDR3 protein: CASSYSQNSPLHF
J gene: TRBJ1-6
clone size: NA
V gene: TRBV11-2

CDR3 protein: CASTTAGGAGAGDTQYF
J gene: TRBJ2-3
clone size: NA
V gene: TRBV7-8

CDR3 protein: CASKTGGTGELFF
J gene: TRBJ2-2
clone size: NA
V gene: TRBV28